Included here is one T cell receptor (beta chain) sequence, with context. Data came from immunoSEQ multiplex PCR; TCRdb stores just in-frame clones and leaves some out. The data hold roughly 660,000 clones, with 85% to 90% observed a single time. The J segment lost 1 base and the V segment lost 0 bases, leaving 3 bases of the junction unmatched. There are 15 residues in the CDR3. The germline gives CDR1 SGHRS, CDR2 YFSETQ. The entry originates in a study of shared T cell receptors in the human thymus. These data were also reused for a study on human thymus T cells. That report notes: Corrective heart surgery yielded the resections from which the thymus tissue came.

The material sequenced was thymocytes. The V and J genes are TRBV5-1 and TRBJ2-7; 8 bases map to TRBD1. This clonotype originated in a boy under two years old with a congenital heart defect. CDR3 DNA: TGCGCCAGCAGCTTGGAGTGGGACAGGTCCTACGAGCAGTACTTC. Protein product: CASSLEWDRSYEQYF.